What follows are 24 T cell receptor beta chains derived from one specimen sequenced in a study of blood T cell repertoires in COVID-19. Profiling relied on immunoSEQ multiplex PCR, and the TCRdb table lists in-frame clones only, not all of them. The table has around 290,000 clones, roughly 89% seen once. The source material was PBMCs or T cells enriched from blood (not recorded which). These receptor sequences come from a woman in her 40s who had recovered from COVID-19.

The CDR3 DNA follows: TGTGCCAGTAGTATCCAGGGGGTCAATGGCTACACCTTC. It is translated as CASSIQGVNGYTF. V is TRBV19 and J is TRBJ1-2, with 7 bases fitting TRBD1. The germline V gene has CDR1 LNHDA and CDR2 SQIVND (reference sequence). CDR3 length equals 13 residues. J was trimmed by 6 bases and V by 3 bases; bases with no gene match: 4.

This chain links TRBV18 with TRBJ1-1; D is possibly TRBD1 (5 bases). This CDR3 spans 13 amino acids. V was pared by 2 bases and J by 7 bases, with 11 bases between. Per the germline V gene, CDR1 is KGHSH and CDR2 is LQKENI. CDR3 sequence (DNA): TGTGCCAGCTCACCAGGGGCGAGCCTTGAAGCTTTCTTT. This translates into CASSPGASLEAFF. Variable domain in full (rest from reference TRBV18 and TRBJ1-1): NAGVMQNPRHLVRRRGQEARLRCSPMKGHSHVYWYRQLPEEGLKFMVYLQKENIIDESGMPKERFSAEFPKEGPSILRIQQVVRGDSAAYFCASSPGASLEAFFGQGTRLTVV.

The chain recombines TRBV3-1 (or the pseudogene TRBV3-2) with TRBJ2-2; D not certain. In germline, CDR1 is LGHDT, CDR2 YNNKEL (reference sequence). This CDR3 has 18 residues. V was clipped by 1 base and J by 3 bases, with 18 bases between them. DNA of the CDR3: TGTGCCAGCAGCCAAGTAACGAGCCTACTCGTATACACCGGGGAGCTGTTTTTT. Encoded protein: CASSQVTSLLVYTGELFF.

The CDR3 sequence: CASSPDRGRGDTQYF. CDR3 coding DNA: TGTGCCAGCTCACCTGACAGGGGGCGCGGAGATACGCAGTATTTT. The chain has TRBV18 and TRBJ2-3, with 10 positions matching TRBD1. Trimming took 3 bases from V and 5 from J; bases not matched to a gene: 5. The CDR3 is 15 residues long. Germline CDR1 reads KGHSH; CDR2 reads LQKENI.

The J gene is TRBJ2-5, the V gene TRBV2, with a possible D match to TRBD1 (6 bases). Per the germline V gene, CDR1 is SNHLY and CDR2 is FYNNEI. CDR3 length: 13 amino acids. V gave up 5 bases and J gave up 5 bases, with 12 bases separating them. CDR3 DNA sequence: TGTGCCAGCAGTCCAGGGGCCAGGGAGACCCAGTACTTC. Protein product: CASSPGARETQYF.

The J gene is TRBJ1-5, the V gene TRBV6-6, with D uncertain. Looked up from germline, CDR1 is MNHNY and CDR2 is SVGAGI (reference sequence). V lost 4 bases, J lost 2 bases, and 3 bases lay in between. The CDR3 has 12 amino acids. CDR3: CASSSGNQPQHF. The CDR3 DNA reads TGTGCCAGCAGTTCGGGCAATCAGCCCCAGCATTTT.

The V gene is TRBV29-1, the J gene TRBJ1-3; TRBD1 might be the D (5 bases). Per the germline V gene, CDR1 is SQVTM and CDR2 is ANQGSEA. Deletions cut 0 bases from V and 2 bases from J, with 5 bases between. The CDR3 contains 13 residues. The chain's CDR3 is CSVEEGPGNTIYF. In nucleotides, the CDR3 is TGCAGCGTTGAAGAGGGGCCTGGAAACACCATATATTTT.

The rearrangement links TRBV9 to TRBJ2-1; D is possibly TRBD2 (5 bases). The germline gives CDR1 SGDLS, CDR2 YYNGEE. The length of the CDR3 is 16 residues. Trimming removed 4 bases at V and 5 bases at J, with 19 bases between. CDR3 nucleotide sequence: TGTGCCAGCAGCAAGCGACTGCGCGGGCTAAACAATGAGCAGTTCTTC. Translated: CASSKRLRGLNNEQFF.

Regarding this clone: At the DNA level, this CDR3 is encoded by other sequences in the same sample as well. This chain links TRBV2 with TRBJ1-1, with TRBD1 identical over 8 bases. Germline V lookup: CDR1 SNHLY, CDR2 FYNNEI. This CDR3 region has 13 residues. V shed 6 bases, J shed 5 bases, and the junction held 5 bases outside the gene matches. CDR3 sequence: CASSGQGGTEAFF. The CDR3 DNA reads TGTGCCAGCAGCGGACAGGGAGGGACTGAAGCTTTCTTT.

The chain links TRBV7-2 to TRBJ1-1, with a weak D call TRBD1 (5 bases). The CDR3 is made up of 15 amino acids. CDR1 is SGHTA, CDR2 FQGNSA, per germline. Between the trimmed V and J ends, which lost 1 base and 4 bases, there was a span of 13 bases. The CDR3, as DNA: TGTGCCAGCAGCTTAGTTCTTCAGGGTGGCACTGAAGCTTTCTTT. Amino acid sequence: CASSLVLQGGTEAFF.

The J gene is TRBJ2-3, the V gene TRBV27; D is perhaps TRBD1 (5 bases). Germline assignment: CDR1 MNHEY and CDR2 SMNVEV (reference sequence). V was pared by 3 bases and J by 1 base, with 11 bases between. The CDR3 is 15 amino acids. The chain's CDR3 is CASSFRAAGTDTQYF. DNA for the CDR3: TGTGCCAGCAGTTTCAGGGCGGCGGGCACAGATACGCAGTATTTT.

As for this clone: This same CDR3 is encoded by further DNA sequences in the sample. This chain joins TRBV5-1 and TRBJ1-2, with 8 bases lining up with TRBD1. V was pared by 4 bases and J by 0 bases, with 5 bases of the junction left unmatched. This CDR3 comprises 15 residues. Germline V gives CDR1 SGHRS, CDR2 YFSETQ. In nucleotides, the CDR3 is TGCGCCAGCAGCATAGGACAGGGAGCTAACTATGGCTACACCTTC. Amino acids: CASSIGQGANYGYTF.

A note on this clone: Additional DNA sequences in this sample encode the identical CDR3. The chain couples TRBV5-1 to TRBJ2-3, with 7 bases matching TRBD1. Unmatched junction bases numbered 2, after V lost 4 bases and J lost 0 bases. The germline CDR1 and CDR2 sequences are SGHRS and YFSETQ. This CDR3 spans 14 amino acids. CDR3 DNA: TGCGCCAGCAGCCCGGGACAGAGCACAGATACGCAGTATTTT. Protein: CASSPGQSTDTQYF. Full variable domain (missing parts from reference TRBV5-1 and TRBJ2-3): KAGVTQTPRYLIKTRGQQVTLSCSPISGHRSVSWYQQTPGQGLQFLFEYFSETQRNKGNFPGRFSGRQFSNSRSEMNVSTLELGDSALYLCASSPGQSTDTQYFGPGTRLTVL.

This clone has a single count. The gene calls are TRBV7-2 and TRBJ2-1; the match to TRBD1 covers 11 bases. This CDR3 has 19 residues. Trimming took 7 bases from V and 5 from J; bases not matched to a gene: 19. Germline V gene lookup returns CDR1 SGHTA and CDR2 FQGNSA. In DNA, the CDR3 is TGTGCCAGCACCATGGGCATAATTGTTAGGGACAGGGGGAACAATGAGCAGTTCTTC. Translation: CASTMGIIVRDRGNNEQFF.

The count of this clone is one. This chain connects TRBV19 to TRBJ1-1, with 8 nucleotides matching TRBD1. CDR3 length: 15 residues. Per germline, CDR1 LNHDA and CDR2 SQIVND (reference sequence). The V and J ends lost 7 bases and 0 bases, in that order; junction bases with no gene match: 7. The CDR3 bases are TGTGCCAGTAAGGGACAGGCGGTCATGAACACTGAAGCTTTCTTT. Translated: CASKGQAVMNTEAFF.

The chain combines TRBV19 with TRBJ2-5; 8 positions agree with TRBD1. V lost 7 bases, J lost 5 bases, and 6 bases stayed unmatched. The CDR3 has 13 amino acids. The germline CDR1 and CDR2 sequences are LNHDA and SQIVND (reference sequence). CDR3 amino acids: CASTGQGYETQYF. CDR3 DNA sequence: TGTGCCAGTACCGGACAGGGATATGAGACCCAGTACTTC.

This chain uses TRBV19 with TRBJ1-5; no clear D. The CDR3 has 16 residues. V dropped 4 bases and J dropped 3 bases, with 16 bases sitting between them. In germline, CDR1 is LNHDA, CDR2 SQIVND (reference sequence). The CDR3 is CASSRVLQAPNQPQHF. CDR3 in DNA: TGTGCCAGTAGTAGGGTGTTGCAGGCCCCCAATCAGCCCCAGCATTTT.

This clone was counted once. CDR3 sequence (DNA): TGCGCCAGCAGCCCCGCGGTGTCGAACACTGAAGCTTTCTTT. Protein product: CASSPAVSNTEAFF. This chain links TRBV5-1 with TRBJ1-1; D unclear. V lost 4 bases, J lost 1 base, and 11 bases lay in between. The CDR3 runs 14 residues. Germline V gene sequence: CDR1 SGHRS, CDR2 YFSETQ.

This rearrangement joins TRBV19 to TRBJ1-5, with TRBD1 matching over 9 bases. Germline values: CDR1 LNHDA, CDR2 SQIVND (reference sequence). The CDR3 covers 20 residues. The J segment lost 6 bases and the V segment lost 3 bases, leaving 21 bases of the junction unmatched. The CDR3 DNA is TGTGCCAGTAGTATCTTTCTTGAACGGACAGGGGAGGGCAGGAGTCAGCCCCAGCATTTT. This sequence encodes CASSIFLERTGEGRSQPQHF.

This sequence joins TRBV19 and TRBJ2-7, with TRBD1 matching over 8 bases. The CDR3 contains 17 residues. The V gene's germline CDR1 is LNHDA and CDR2 SQIVND (reference sequence). Trimming removed 2 bases from V and 3 bases from J; junction bases left unmatched: 12. CDR3 nucleotides: TGTGCCAGTAGTATAAGAAGGGGGACAGGACGAAACTACGAGCAGTACTTC. This gives the protein CASSIRRGTGRNYEQYF.

The V call is TRBV18, the J call TRBJ2-2; the match to TRBD1 covers 9 bases. CDR1 and CDR2 (germline): KGHSH, LQKENI. The V and J ends lost 8 bases and 6 bases, in that order; junction bases with no gene match: 10. This CDR3 contains 15 residues. CDR3 DNA sequence: TGTGCCAGCACGGACAGGGGCCGGGGAGCCGGGGAGCTGTTTTTT. Amino acids: CASTDRGRGAGELFF.

The chain recombines TRBV21-1 with TRBJ2-4; TRBD1 is taken as the D call from the table, unchecked against the DNA. TRBV21-1 is a listed pseudogene. CDR3 length: 18 residues. CDR3 nucleotide sequence: TGTGCCAGCAGCAAATGTCCCCGGACAGGGGTTGTCAAAAACATTCAGTACTTC. This sequence encodes CASSKCPRTGVVKNIQYF.

The V gene is TRBV10-3, the J gene TRBJ2-7, with D possibly matching TRBD1 (6 bases). Germline CDR1 is ENHRY and CDR2 is SYGVKD. The length of the CDR3 is 15 residues. The V and J ends lost 0 bases and 0 bases respectively, with 9 bases between them. The CDR3 DNA reads as TGTGCCATCAGTGAGTCGGTGGACAGCTCCTACGAGCAGTACTTC. Translating it yields CAISESVDSSYEQYF.

V and J are TRBV5-1 and TRBJ2-5; D remains unclear. Trimming cost V 4 bases and J 2 bases, with 18 bases left between them. The CDR3 length is 16 residues. Germline CDR1 is SGHRS and CDR2 is YFSETQ. CDR3 loop: CASSPAGSGSQETQYF. The CDR3 coding sequence is TGCGCCAGCAGCCCTGCCGGCTCAGGCTCACAAGAGACCCAGTACTTC.